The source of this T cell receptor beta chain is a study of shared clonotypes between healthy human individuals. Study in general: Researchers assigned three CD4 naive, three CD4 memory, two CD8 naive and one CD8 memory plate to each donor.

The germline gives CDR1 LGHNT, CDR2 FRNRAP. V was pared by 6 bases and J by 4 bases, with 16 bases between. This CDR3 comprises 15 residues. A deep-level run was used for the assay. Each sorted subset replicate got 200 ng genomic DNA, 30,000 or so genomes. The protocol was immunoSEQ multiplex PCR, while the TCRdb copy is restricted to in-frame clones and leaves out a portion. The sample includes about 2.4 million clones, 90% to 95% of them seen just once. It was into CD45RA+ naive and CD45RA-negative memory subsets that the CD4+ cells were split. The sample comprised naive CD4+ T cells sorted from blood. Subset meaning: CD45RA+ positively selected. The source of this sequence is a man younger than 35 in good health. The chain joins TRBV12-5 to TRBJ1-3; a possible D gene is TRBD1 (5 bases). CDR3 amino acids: CASGPDSLVGNTIYF. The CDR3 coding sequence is TGTGCTAGTGGGCCTGACAGTTTAGTAGGAAACACCATATATTTT.